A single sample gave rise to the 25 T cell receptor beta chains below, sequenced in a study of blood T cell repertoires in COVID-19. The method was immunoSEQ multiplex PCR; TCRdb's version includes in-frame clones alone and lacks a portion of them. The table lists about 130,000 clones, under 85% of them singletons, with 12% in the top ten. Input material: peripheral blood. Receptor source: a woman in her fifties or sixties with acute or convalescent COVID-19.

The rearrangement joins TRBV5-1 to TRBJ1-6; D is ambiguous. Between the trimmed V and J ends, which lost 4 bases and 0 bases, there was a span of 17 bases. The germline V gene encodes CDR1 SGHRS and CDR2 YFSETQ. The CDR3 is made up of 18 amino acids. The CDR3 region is CASSQKGGFDSYNSPLHF. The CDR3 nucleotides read TGCGCCAGCAGCCAGAAGGGAGGTTTTGACTCCTATAATTCACCCCTCCACTTT.

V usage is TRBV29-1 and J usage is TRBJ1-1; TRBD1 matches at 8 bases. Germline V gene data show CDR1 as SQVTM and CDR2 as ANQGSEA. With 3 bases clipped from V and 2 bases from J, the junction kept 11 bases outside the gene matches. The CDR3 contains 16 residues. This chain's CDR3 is CSVEGVRQGSNTEAFF. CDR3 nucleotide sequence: TGCAGCGTTGAGGGGGTCCGACAGGGGAGTAACACTGAAGCTTTCTTT. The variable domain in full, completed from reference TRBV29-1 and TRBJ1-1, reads SAVISQKPSRDICQRGTSLTIQCQVDSQVTMMFWYRQQPGQSLTLIATANQGSEATYESGFVIDKFPISRPNLTFSTLTVSNMSPEDSSIYLCSVEGVRQGSNTEAFFGQGTRLTVV.

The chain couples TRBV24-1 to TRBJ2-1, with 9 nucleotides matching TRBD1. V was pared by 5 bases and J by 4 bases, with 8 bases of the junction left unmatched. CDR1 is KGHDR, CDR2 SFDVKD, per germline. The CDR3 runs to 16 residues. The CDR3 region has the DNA TGTGCCACCAGTGGTCCCCGGGACAGGGCTTACAATGAGCAGTTCTTC. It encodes CATSGPRDRAYNEQFF.

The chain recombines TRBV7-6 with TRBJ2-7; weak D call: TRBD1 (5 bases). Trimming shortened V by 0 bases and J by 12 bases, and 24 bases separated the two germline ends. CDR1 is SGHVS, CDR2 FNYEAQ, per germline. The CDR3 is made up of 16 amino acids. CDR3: CASSLAINILQEPLYF. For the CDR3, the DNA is TGTGCCAGCAGCTTAGCTATAAATATCTTACAGGAGCCACTGTACTTC.

The CDR3 DNA reads TGTGCCAGCAGGACAGGGGGCATCGGGGAGCTGTTTTTT. Amino acid sequence: CASRTGGIGELFF. V gene TRBV2 combines with J gene TRBJ2-2; 10 nucleotides match TRBD1. CDR1 and CDR2 from the germline V gene are SNHLY and FYNNEI. The CDR3 consists of 13 residues. J gave up 7 bases and V 6 bases, and 2 bases lay outside the gene matches.

The CDR3 nucleotides are TGTGCCAGCAGCTTACGACAGGGGGAAGCTTTCTTT. It translates to CASSLRQGEAFF. The chain joins TRBV5-4 to TRBJ1-1; TRBD1 matches 8 bases. Germline CDR1 reads SGHNT; CDR2 reads YYREEE (reference sequence). Trimming at V came to 2 bases and at J to 8 bases, leaving 2 bases not matched to a gene. CDR3 length: 12 residues.

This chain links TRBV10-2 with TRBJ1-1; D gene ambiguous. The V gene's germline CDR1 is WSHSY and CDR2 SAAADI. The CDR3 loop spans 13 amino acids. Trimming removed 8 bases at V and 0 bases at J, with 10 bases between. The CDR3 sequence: CASGGVVNTEAFF. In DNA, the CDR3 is TGCGCCAGCGGAGGCGTGGTGAACACTGAAGCTTTCTTT.

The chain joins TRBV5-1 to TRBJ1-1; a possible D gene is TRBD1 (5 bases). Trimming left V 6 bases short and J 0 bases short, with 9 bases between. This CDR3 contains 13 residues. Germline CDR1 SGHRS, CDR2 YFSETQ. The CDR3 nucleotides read TGCGCCAGCACCCCGGGGGTGAACACTGAAGCTTTCTTT. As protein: CASTPGVNTEAFF.

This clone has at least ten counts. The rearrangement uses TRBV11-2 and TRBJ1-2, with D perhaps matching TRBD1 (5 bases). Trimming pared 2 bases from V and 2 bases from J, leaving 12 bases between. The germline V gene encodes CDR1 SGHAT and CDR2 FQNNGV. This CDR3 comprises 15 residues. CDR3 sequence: CASSLRSGWNYGYTF. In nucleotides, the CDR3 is TGTGCCAGCAGCTTACGGTCAGGGTGGAACTATGGCTACACCTTC.

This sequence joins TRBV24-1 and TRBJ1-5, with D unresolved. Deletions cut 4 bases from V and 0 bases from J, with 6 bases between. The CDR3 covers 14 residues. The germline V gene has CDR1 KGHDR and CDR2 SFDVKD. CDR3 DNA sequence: TGTGCCACCAGTGACAGGTATAGCAATCAGCCCCAGCATTTT. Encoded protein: CATSDRYSNQPQHF.

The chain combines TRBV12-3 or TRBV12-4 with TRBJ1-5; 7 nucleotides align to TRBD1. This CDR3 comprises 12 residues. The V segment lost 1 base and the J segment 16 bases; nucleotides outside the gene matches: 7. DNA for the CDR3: TGTGCCAGCAGTTTAGACGGGGACAGAAAACATTTT. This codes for CASSLDGDRKHF.

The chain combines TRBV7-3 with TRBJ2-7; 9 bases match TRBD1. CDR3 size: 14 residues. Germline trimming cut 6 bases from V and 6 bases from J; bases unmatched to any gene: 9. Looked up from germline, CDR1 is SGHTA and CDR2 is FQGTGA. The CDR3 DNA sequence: TGTGCCAGCAGGGCGACAGGGGGAAGAGGCGAGCAGTACTTC. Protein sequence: CASRATGGRGEQYF.

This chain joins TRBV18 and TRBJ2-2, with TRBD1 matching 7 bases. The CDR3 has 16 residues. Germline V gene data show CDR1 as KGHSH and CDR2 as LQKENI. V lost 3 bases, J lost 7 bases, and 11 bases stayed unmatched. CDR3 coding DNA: TGTGCCAGCTCACCCCGACAGGGTGAGGATAGCGGGGAGCTGTTTTTT. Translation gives CASSPRQGEDSGELFF.

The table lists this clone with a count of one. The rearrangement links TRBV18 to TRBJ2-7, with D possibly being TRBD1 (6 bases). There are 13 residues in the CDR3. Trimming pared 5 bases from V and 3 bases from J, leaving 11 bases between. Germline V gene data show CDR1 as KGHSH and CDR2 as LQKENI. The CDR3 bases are TGTGCCAGCTCATCAGGGGTTGACTACGAGCAGTACGTC. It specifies CASSSGVDYEQYV.

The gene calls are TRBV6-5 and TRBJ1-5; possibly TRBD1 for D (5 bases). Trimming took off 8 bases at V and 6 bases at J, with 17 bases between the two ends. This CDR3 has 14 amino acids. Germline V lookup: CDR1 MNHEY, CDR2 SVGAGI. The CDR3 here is CASGSGTISQPQHF. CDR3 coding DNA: TGTGCCAGCGGATCCGGGACTATCAGTCAGCCCCAGCATTTT.

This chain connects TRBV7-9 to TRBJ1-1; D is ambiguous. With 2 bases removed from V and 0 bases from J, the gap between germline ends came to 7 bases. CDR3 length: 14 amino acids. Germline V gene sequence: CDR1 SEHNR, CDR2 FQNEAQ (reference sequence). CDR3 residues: CASSLSTLNTEAFF. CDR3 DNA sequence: TGTGCCAGCAGCTTAAGCACGCTGAACACTGAAGCTTTCTTT.

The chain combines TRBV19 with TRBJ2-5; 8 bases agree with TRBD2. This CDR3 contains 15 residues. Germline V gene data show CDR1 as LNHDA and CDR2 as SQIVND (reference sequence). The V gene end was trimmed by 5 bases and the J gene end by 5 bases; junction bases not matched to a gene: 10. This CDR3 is CASSVSGEAWETQYF. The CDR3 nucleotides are TGTGCCAGTAGTGTTAGCGGGGAGGCATGGGAGACCCAGTACTTC.

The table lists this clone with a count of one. CDR3 loop: CSVSTGEGNTEAFF. CDR3 sequence (DNA): TGCAGCGTTTCGACAGGGGAGGGGAACACTGAAGCTTTCTTT. The chain combines TRBV29-1 with TRBJ1-1; TRBD1 aligns across 8 bases. The germline V gene encodes CDR1 SQVTM and CDR2 ANQGSEA. The ends lost 5 bases at V and 1 base at J; junction bases unmatched: 6. The CDR3 has 14 residues.

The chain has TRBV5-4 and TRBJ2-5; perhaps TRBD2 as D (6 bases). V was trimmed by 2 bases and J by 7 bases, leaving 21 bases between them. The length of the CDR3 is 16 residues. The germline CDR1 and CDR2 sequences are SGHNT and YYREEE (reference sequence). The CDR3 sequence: CASSLSPDGGWGTQYF. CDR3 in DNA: TGTGCCAGCAGCTTATCACCGGACGGGGGTTGGGGGACCCAGTACTTC. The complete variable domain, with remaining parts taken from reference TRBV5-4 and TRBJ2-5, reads ETGVTQSPTHLIKTRGQQVTLRCSSQSGHNTVSWYQQALGQGPQFIFQYYREEENGRGNFPPRFSGLQFPNYSSELNVNALELDDSALYLCASSLSPDGGWGTQYFGPGTRLLVL.

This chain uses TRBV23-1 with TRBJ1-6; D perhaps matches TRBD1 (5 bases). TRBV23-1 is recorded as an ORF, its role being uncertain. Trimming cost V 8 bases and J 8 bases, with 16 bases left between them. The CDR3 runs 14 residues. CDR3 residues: CASGSAGGDSPLHF. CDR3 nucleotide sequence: TGCGCCAGCGGTAGCGCGGGGGGGGATTCACCCCTCCACTTT.

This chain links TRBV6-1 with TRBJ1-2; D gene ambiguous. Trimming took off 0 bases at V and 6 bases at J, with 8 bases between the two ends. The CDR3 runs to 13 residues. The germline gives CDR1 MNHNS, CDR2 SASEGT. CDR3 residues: CASSEAQQNGYTF. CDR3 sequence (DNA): TGTGCCAGCAGTGAAGCGCAACAAAATGGCTACACCTTC.

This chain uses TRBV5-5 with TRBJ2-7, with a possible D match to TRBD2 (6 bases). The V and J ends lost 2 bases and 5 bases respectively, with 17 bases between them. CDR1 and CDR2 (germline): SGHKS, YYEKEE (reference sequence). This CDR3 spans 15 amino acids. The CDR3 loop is CASSLMPGGLDEQYV. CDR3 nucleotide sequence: TGTGCCAGCAGCTTAATGCCCGGGGGACTCGACGAGCAGTACGTC.

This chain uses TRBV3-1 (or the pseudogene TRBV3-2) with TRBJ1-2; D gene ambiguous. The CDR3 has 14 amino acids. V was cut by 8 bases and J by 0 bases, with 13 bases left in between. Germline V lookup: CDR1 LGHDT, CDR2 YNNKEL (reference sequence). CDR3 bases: TGTGCCAGCGGGCGAGGGAACTCTAACTATGGCTACACCTTC. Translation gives CASGRGNSNYGYTF.

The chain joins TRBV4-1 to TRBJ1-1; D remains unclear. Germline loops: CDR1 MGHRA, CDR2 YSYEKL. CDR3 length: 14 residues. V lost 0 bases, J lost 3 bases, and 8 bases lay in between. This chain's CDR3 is CASSQDRGYTEAFF. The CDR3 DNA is TGCGCCAGCAGCCAAGATCGGGGATACACTGAAGCTTTCTTT.

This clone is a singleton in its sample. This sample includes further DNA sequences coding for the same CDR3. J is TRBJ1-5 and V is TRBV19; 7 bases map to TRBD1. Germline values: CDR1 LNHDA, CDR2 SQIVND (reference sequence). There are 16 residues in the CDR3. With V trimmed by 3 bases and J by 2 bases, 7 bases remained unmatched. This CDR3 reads CASSMRDRVGNQPQHF. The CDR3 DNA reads TGTGCCAGTAGTATGAGAGACAGGGTGGGCAATCAGCCCCAGCATTTT.